This TCR beta chain is from a study of breast tumors, draining lymph nodes, adjacent tissues. V shed 2 bases and J shed 2 bases, with 12 bases lying between them. The CDR3 runs to 15 residues. Points on this clonotype: Its antigen remains unidentified.

TCRdb analysed the multiplex PCR reads with MiXCR anew, one entry per CDR3 protein. This repertoire shows under 25,000 distinct CDR3 sequences, about 40% found once; its top ten account for approximately 18%. Study-level results: Most tumor T cells seemingly derive from lymph node, then expand in tumor. Tumor T cell lymph node origin was a supported hypothesis, not proven. Tumor TCR diversity was below lymph nodes but above nontumor tissue.

The specimen sequenced was breast tumor tissue. This TCR was sampled from a female donor with breast cancer. Some clones in this sample may be carry-over from other donors' samples. The V call is TRBV12-3 or TRBV12-4, the J call TRBJ2-5; perhaps TRBD1 as D (6 bases). Here the CDR3 reads CASSLTGTIQETQYF. The CDR3 coding sequence is TGTGCCAGCAGTTTAACAGGGACAATTCAAGAGACCCAGTACTTC.